This is a list of T cell receptor beta chains from one sample in a study of blood T cell repertoires in COVID-19. Clones were sequenced by immunoSEQ multiplex PCR, and TCRdb holds only the in-frame ones, with some missing. The table lists 80,000 to 100,000 clones, approximately 86% of them singletons, with approximately 18% in the top ten. The material sequenced was peripheral blood. The receptors were sampled from a woman of 80 years or more with acute or convalescent COVID-19. Each CDR3 is given with its conserved first and last residue. A D gene is named only where the DNA matches it firmly. Only some rows state a clone size, as once, few, many or a class for expanded clones.

-,TRBJ2-3,TRBD1,TRBV11-2,TGTGCCAGCAGCTTAATGATAGGGACAGGGTTATATACGCAGTATTTT,CASSLMIGTGLYTQYF
-,TRBJ2-3,-,TRBV12-5,TGTGCTAGTGGTTTGGTAGGGTGGGGGCCAACAGATACGCAGTATTTT,CASGLVGWGPTDTQYF
-,TRBJ1-6,-,TRBV7-2,TGTGCCAGCAGCTTAAATATGGGGAGCTCCTATAATTCACCCCTCCACTTT,CASSLNMGSSYNSPLHF
-,TRBJ1-5,-,TRBV18,TGTGCCAGCTCACGAATCAGGGACACTGAGCCCCAGCATTTT,CASSRIRDTEPQHF
-,TRBJ2-7,-,TRBV5-1,TGCGCCAGCAGCTTGGTTGTCACAGGCGAGCAGTACTTC,CASSLVVTGEQYF
-,TRBJ1-2,TRBD1,TRBV5-8,TGTGCCAGTGCCACCAGGGGACAGGGGGCGGTCTATGGCTACACCTTC,CASATRGQGAVYGYTF
-,TRBJ2-6,-,TRBV2,TGTGCCAGCAGTGTACAAACCTCTGGGGCCAACGTCCTGACTTTC,CASSVQTSGANVLTF
once,TRBJ1-2,-,TRBV6-5,TGTGCCAGCAGCAGCCACGGGTTCTATGGCTACACCTTC,CASSSHGFYGYTF
-,TRBJ2-2,TRBD2,TRBV7-3,TGTGCCAGCAGCTTCCGCGGCGGGGGGGCGACCGGGGAGCTGTTTTTT,CASSFRGGGATGELFF
-,TRBJ2-4,TRBD1,TRBV6-5,TGTGCCAGCAGGAGGGACAGGGCATTAGGGGACATTCAGTACTTC,CASRRDRALGDIQYF
-,TRBJ2-7,TRBD1,TRBV7-2,TGTGCCAGCAGAATGGACAGGCGATCCTACGAGCAGTACTTC,CASRMDRRSYEQYF
once,TRBJ2-5,TRBD2,TRBV3-1/TRBV3-2,TGTGCCAGCAGCCTACGGCGGGGGGCTCTTCAAGAGACCCAGTACTTC,CASSLRRGALQETQYF
-,TRBJ1-6,-,TRBV2,TGTGCCAGCATAGGCGGGAGCTCCTATAATTCACCCCTCCACTTT,CASIGGSSYNSPLHF
-,TRBJ1-4,-,TRBV5-8,TGTGCCAGCAGCTCCACAGGACGGAACAATGAAAAACTGTTTTTT,CASSSTGRNNEKLFF
-,TRBJ1-2,-,TRBV7-2,TGTGCCAGCAGCGGCCTGGGGGCAGGGGCTAAAGGAGGCTATGGCTACACCTTC,CASSGLGAGAKGGYGYTF
once,TRBJ1-4,-,TRBV19,TGTGCCAGTAGTGCTAGGGAAAAACTGTTTTTT,CASSAREKLFF
-,TRBJ1-1,-,TRBV27,TGTGCCAGCAGTTTAATCCGCAGGGCCGGGGGGAACACTGAAGCTTTCTTT,CASSLIRRAGGNTEAFF
-,TRBJ1-1,-,TRBV19,TGTGCCAGTAGCGGACATATGAACGCTGAAGCTTTCTTT,CASSGHMNAEAFF
-,TRBJ2-7,-,TRBV11-2,TGTGCCAGCAGCCTCCTTAGGCGGGCCAGTTTGGACGAGCAGTACTTC,CASSLLRRASLDEQYF
many,TRBJ2-7,-,TRBV5-1,TGCGCCAGCAGTAGTCTCGACAGTCCCTACGAGCAGTACTTC,CASSSLDSPYEQYF
-,TRBJ2-1,TRBD2,TRBV9,TGTGCCAGCAGCCCCCCCCTAGCGGGGGCCCCCTACAATGAGCAGTTCTTC,CASSPPLAGAPYNEQFF
-,TRBJ2-6,-,TRBV18,TGTGCCAGCTCACCATCGGTCAGTGACAGCTCTGGGGCCAACGTCCTGACTTTC,CASSPSVSDSSGANVLTF
-,TRBJ2-6,-,TRBV19,TGTGCCAGTAGAAAAGGAACAGGCACCAACTCTGGGGCCAACGTCCTGACTTTC,CASRKGTGTNSGANVLTF
-,TRBJ2-2,TRBD2,TRBV9,TGTGCCAGCAGCGCCCGGGGGGGGAACACCGGGGAGCTGTTTTTT,CASSARGGNTGELFF
-,TRBJ2-7,TRBD1,TRBV6-5,TGTGCCAGCAGTTACATCCGGGACAGGGACTACGAGCAGTACTTC,CASSYIRDRDYEQYF
once,TRBJ2-5,-,TRBV25-1,TGTGCCAGCAGTGCGGTGCAGGGGACGGAGACCCAGTACTTC,CASSAVQGTETQYF
once,TRBJ2-3,TRBD1,TRBV6-5,TGTGCCAGCACCCCCAGGGACAGCCGCACAGATACGCAGTATTTT,CASTPRDSRTDTQYF
-,TRBJ2-5,-,TRBV3-1/TRBV3-2,TGTGCCAGCAGCCAAGGGGAGAGCCAGTACTTC,CASSQGESQYF
-,TRBJ1-1,TRBD1,TRBV6-6,TGTGCCAGCAGTTACTCGCAGGGGGCACACACTGAAGCTTTCTTT,CASSYSQGAHTEAFF
once,TRBJ2-1,TRBD1,TRBV5-1,TGCGCCAGCAGCTTGACAGGGGGCAATGAGCAGTTCTTC,CASSLTGGNEQFF
few,TRBJ1-3,TRBD1,TRBV29-1,TGCAGCGCCTCATTCCAGGGGGCTGGAAACACCATATATTTT,CSASFQGAGNTIYF
-,TRBJ2-2,-,TRBV7-2,TGTGCCAGCAGCTTTAGACTAGAGGCCGGGGAGCTGTTTTTT,CASSFRLEAGELFF